This T cell receptor beta chain is drawn from a study of cytomegalovirus exposure and HLA in healthy donors. For the study at large: Of all 400 or so donors who were genotyped, roughly 85% belonged to the Caucasian-associated ancestry cluster.

Use of 60 Vbeta and 13 Jbeta primers characterized the PCR. Assay: immunoSEQ multiplex PCR; the TCRdb copy retains only in-frame clones and omits some. Of about 210,000 clones in the sample, 81% were seen once. The germline V gene encodes CDR1 KGHSH and CDR2 LQKENI. Trimming pared 6 bases from V and 1 base from J, leaving 9 bases between. The CDR3 runs 13 residues. The sequence derives from a man aged 40-49 years in good health and CMV-seropositive. This chain connects TRBV18 to TRBJ2-5; TRBD1 might be the D (6 bases). The sequenced sample was PBMCs. CDR3 sequence: CASSRGTQETQYF. DNA for the CDR3: TGTGCCAGCTCCAGGGGAACCCAAGAGACCCAGTACTTC.